This T cell receptor (beta chain) was sequenced during a study of Ad26.COV2.S vaccination and SARS-CoV-2 variants. Study context: A COV1001 Ad26.COV2.S trial-arm participant provided the sample.

Treatment given: roughly 20 received Ad26.COV2.S at low or high dose, single or two shots; five or six received placebo; per-sample allocation not given. Each sample was drawn 63 days after the first injection (of vaccine or placebo). Libraries were prepared by immunoSEQ multiplex PCR; TCRdb keeps only in-frame clonotypes and omits some of them. This table holds approximately 240,000 clones, 85% to 90% found once. The CDR3 totals 11 residues. Trimming pared 3 bases from V and 5 bases from J, leaving 4 bases between. The chain joins TRBV12-3 or TRBV12-4 to TRBJ2-5; D is unresolved. The material sequenced was peripheral blood, taken in a trial of Ad26.COV2.S vaccine versus placebo. This clonotype was obtained from a person between 18 and 65 years old who received the Ad26.COV2.S COVID-19 vaccine or a placebo. For the CDR3, the DNA is TGTGCCAGCAGTTTCAGCGAGACCCAGTACTTC. Translation gives CASSFSETQYF.